Listed below are T cell receptor beta chains from one sample, sequenced in a study of blood T cell repertoires in COVID-19. Repertoires were generated with immunoSEQ multiplex PCR, while TCRdb's copy carries only in-frame clones and drops some. Here the sample spans 50,000 to 60,000 clones, over 75% being singletons. Sequenced input: peripheral blood. The receptors come from a man aged 35 to 55 with acute or convalescent COVID-19. CDR3s include the opening cysteine and the closing phenylalanine or tryptophan. Fields, in order: V gene, J gene, clone size, CDR3 protein. For some rows the clone size is stated as once, few or many, or as a class when expanded; others skip it.

>TRBV6-5|TRBJ2-1|NA
CASRQRVGINEQFF
>TRBV19|TRBJ2-3|NA
CASSIPWTSGRSTDTQYF
>TRBV9|TRBJ1-1|once
CASSVQGWNTEAFF
>TRBV7-8|TRBJ1-5|NA
CASNPDDRLRSSNQPQHF
>TRBV5-8|TRBJ1-2|NA
CASNPTGVDYGYTF
>TRBV5-1|TRBJ2-5|NA
CASSPGQAWTQYF
>TRBV6-2/TRBV6-3|TRBJ2-1|NA
CASSPPGQGYEQFF
>TRBV2|TRBJ1-2|NA
CASSEGRVLGYTF
>TRBV19|TRBJ2-3|NA
CASSIAETATDTQYF
>TRBV24-1|TRBJ1-2|NA
CATSDRDRHYGYTF
>TRBV9|TRBJ2-6|NA
CASSVAVSSGANVLTF
>TRBV27|TRBJ2-7|NA
CASSLTGGYEQYF
>TRBV3-1/TRBV3-2|TRBJ2-7|NA
CASSHRGRAYEQYF
>TRBV7-8|TRBJ2-7|NA
CASRRSGSSEQYF
>TRBV7-6|TRBJ1-3|NA
CASSSGGISGNTIYF
>TRBV5-8|TRBJ2-5|NA
CASSIGQGVREETQYF
>TRBV4-2|TRBJ2-5|NA
CASSQDRSGETQYF
>TRBV11-2|TRBJ2-5|NA
CASSLGPSQETQYF
>TRBV19|TRBJ2-6|once
CASTRDISSGANVLTF
>TRBV30|TRBJ1-2|NA
CAWSEDRGWGYGYTF
>TRBV27|TRBJ1-4|NA
CASSIGQGGEKLFF
>TRBV5-4|TRBJ2-5|NA
CASSSYNEEQETQYF
>TRBV19|TRBJ1-3|NA
CASSTYSPGGSGNTIYF
>TRBV25-1|TRBJ1-6|NA
CASEARDYNSPLHF
>TRBV27|TRBJ2-1|NA
CASSLTGTTNNEQFF
>TRBV19|TRBJ2-7|NA
CASSIGGLSYYEQYF
>TRBV28|TRBJ1-4|NA
CASSPPGGTNEKLFF
>TRBV27|TRBJ2-3|NA
CASGRFSGGGTDTQYF
>TRBV24-1|TRBJ2-3|few
CATSDSFRYTDTQYF
>TRBV4-3|TRBJ1-6|NA
CASSQVRQGVNNSPLHF
>TRBV4-2|TRBJ1-1|NA
CASTRDTEAFF
>TRBV11-3|TRBJ1-4|NA
CASMAGQGWGNEKLFF
>TRBV18|TRBJ1-1|NA
CASSQAQGAVNTEAFF
>TRBV27|TRBJ2-3|NA
CASSLQGLDTQYF
>TRBV29-1|TRBJ1-4|NA
CSAGQGNEKLFF
>TRBV6-2/TRBV6-3|TRBJ1-5|once
CASSRDRGLNQPQHF
>TRBV27|TRBJ1-1|NA
CASSLNRGSGTEAFF
>TRBV11-2|TRBJ1-1|NA
CASSPPDGMGGFTEAFF
>TRBV15|TRBJ2-1|NA
CATSRDDGGRAGNEQFF
>TRBV4-1|TRBJ1-2|NA
CASSQVGRADYGYTF
>TRBV10-2|TRBJ1-5|NA
CASRALGQGREQPQHF
>TRBV12-3/TRBV12-4|TRBJ2-3|NA
CASSFRTRDTQYF
>TRBV28|TRBJ1-6|NA
CASSLGGRDSPLHF
>TRBV19|TRBJ1-1|NA
CASIGQLNTEAFF
>TRBV6-5|TRBJ1-6|NA
CASSSQADNSPLHF
>TRBV20-1|TRBJ1-1|NA
CSASPPVTGNTEAFF
>TRBV6-5|TRBJ2-2|NA
CASRRDRGTGELFF
>TRBV10-3|TRBJ2-1|NA
CANNNRTGCDEQFF
>TRBV5-4|TRBJ2-1|NA
CASSLSGSTYNEQFF
>TRBV19|TRBJ1-1|once
CASSIGRGTEAFF
>TRBV6-1|TRBJ2-5|NA
CASSEARFTRTQYF
>TRBV7-2|TRBJ2-1|NA
CASTRGGGRYNEQFF
>TRBV27|TRBJ2-1|NA
CASSTPSGSSYNEQFF
>TRBV27|TRBJ2-3|NA
CASSLSGGQRTDTQYF
>TRBV9|TRBJ1-3|NA
CASSVAGTGLSGNTIYF
>TRBV5-1|TRBJ1-1|few
CASRSVGQNTEAFF
>TRBV30|TRBJ2-7|NA
CAWSVGLAGVLQYF
>TRBV28|TRBJ2-2|NA
CASRWAGGTGELFF
>TRBV9|TRBJ1-2|NA
CASSKDRNYGYTF
>TRBV19|TRBJ1-5|NA
CASSTGGGYGQPQHF